The clone carrying this T cell receptor beta chain was counted only a few times. Its cognate antigen is unknown. The sample originates from a study of identical twins. Regarding the study as a whole: Compared with unrelated sharing, twin-shared out-of-frame alpha sequences had more low-probability sequences. Twins showed weaker excess sharing in their beta out-of-frame sequences.

Germline V gene data show CDR1 as SGHDN and CDR2 as FVKESK. CDR3 length: 15 residues. Trimming took 1 base from V and 1 from J, leaving 10 bases between them. One entry per CDR3 protein results from TCRdb running MiXCR on the 5' RACE reads. The table has around 370,000 distinct CDR3 sequences, 9% to 10% seen once. No donor was unhealthy or non-Caucasian. The sample comprised naive T cells sorted from blood. The chain joins TRBV14 to TRBJ2-5; D is perhaps TRBD2 (5 bases). The clonotype was recovered from a woman in her 50s in good health. DNA of the CDR3: TGTGCCAGCAGCCAAGGAGGGTCCTTCCAAGAGACCCAGTACTTC. Its protein is CASSQGGSFQETQYF. Full variable domain (outside the CDR3, taken from reference TRBV14 and TRBJ2-5): EAGVTQFPSHSVIEKGQTVTLRCDPISGHDNLYWYRRVMGKEIKFLLHFVKESKQDESGMPNNRFLAERTGGTYSTLKVQPAELEDSGVYFCASSQGGSFQETQYFGPGTRLLVL.